Presented here are 14 T cell receptor beta chains from one specimen sequenced in a study of blood T cell repertoires in COVID-19. TCRdb's copy holds only in-frame clones and misses some; the assay was immunoSEQ multiplex PCR. The table shows approximately 110,000 clones, with roughly 79% occurring only once. The sequenced sample was peripheral blood. The receptors shown here come from a man aged 80 or over with acute or convalescent COVID-19.

The rearrangement uses TRBV9 and TRBJ1-2; 8 bases are a match to TRBD1. Germline CDR1 SGDLS, CDR2 YYNGEE. V gave up 3 bases and J gave up 5 bases; unmatched junction bases: 6. The CDR3 is 14 residues long. The CDR3 sequence is CASSAGGSVYGYTF. Here the CDR3 DNA reads TGTGCCAGCAGCGCAGGGGGCTCCGTTTATGGCTACACCTTC.

This rearrangement joins TRBV5-4 to TRBJ2-6; no definite D call. V lost 0 bases and J lost 2, with 6 bases in between. The germline CDR1 and CDR2 sequences are SGHNT and YYREEE (reference sequence). The CDR3 is 15 amino acids. The DNA of the CDR3 is TGTGCCAGCAGCTTGGTTTTAACTGGGGCCAACGTCCTGACTTTC. The encoded protein is CASSLVLTGANVLTF.

The J gene is TRBJ2-1, the V gene TRBV10-3; 9 bases map to TRBD2. Trimming removed 0 bases from V and 2 bases from J; junction bases left unmatched: 5. Germline CDR1 reads ENHRY; CDR2 reads SYGVKD. The CDR3 sequence is 17 residues long. Here the CDR3 DNA reads TGTGCCATCAGTGAGTCGTTACTAGCGGGTGCCTACAATGAGCAGTTCTTC. It codes for CAISESLLAGAYNEQFF.

V is TRBV28 and J is TRBJ2-3; D perhaps matches TRBD2 (6 bases). Germline-derived CDR1 and CDR2 are MDHEN and SYDVKM. The CDR3 length is 15 residues. Trimming removed 6 bases at V and 0 bases at J, with 13 bases between. This CDR3 is CASSPGGASTDTQYF. DNA of the CDR3: TGTGCCAGCAGCCCCGGCGGGGCTAGCACAGATACGCAGTATTTT.

This chain joins TRBV15 and TRBJ2-3; 14 bases agree with TRBD2. The CDR3 is made up of 21 amino acids. V lost 0 bases to trimming and J lost 3 bases; unmatched junction nucleotides: 14. Looked up from germline, CDR1 is LNHNV and CDR2 is YYDKDF (reference sequence). CDR3 DNA: TGTGCCACCAGCAGAGATCGGGAGACTAGCGGGAGGGCCGGGAGTACAGATACGCAGTATTTT. Residues: CATSRDRETSGRAGSTDTQYF. Full variable domain (outside the CDR3, taken from reference TRBV15 and TRBJ2-3): DAMVIQNPRYQVTQFGKPVTLSCSQTLNHNVMYWYQQKSSQAPKLLFHYYDKDFNNEADTPDNFQSRRPNTSFCFLDIRSPGLGDTAMYLCATSRDRETSGRAGSTDTQYFGPGTRLTVL.

In regard to this clone: This same CDR3 is encoded by further DNA sequences in the sample. V gene TRBV5-1 combines with J gene TRBJ2-2; 9 nucleotides line up with TRBD2. The germline gives CDR1 SGHRS, CDR2 YFSETQ. The V and J ends lost 8 bases and 1 base, in that order; junction bases with no gene match: 9. CDR3 length: 16 residues. CDR3 sequence: CASSLLAGVNTGELFF. CDR3 DNA sequence: TGCGCCAGTTCTCTATTAGCGGGAGTGAACACCGGGGAGCTGTTTTTT.

The chain joins TRBV29-1 to TRBJ1-2, with 7 positions matching TRBD1. V shed 6 bases, J shed 5 bases, and the junction held 9 bases outside the gene matches. This CDR3 has 13 amino acids. CDR1 is SQVTM, CDR2 ANQGSEA, per germline. CDR3 DNA sequence: TGCAGCGTAGGGCGGCAGGGGGTTTATGGCTACACCTTC. It is translated as CSVGRQGVYGYTF.

The chain couples TRBV6-5 to TRBJ1-6; TRBD1 agrees at 10 bases. The CDR3 extends over 14 amino acids. V trimming: 6 bases; J trimming: 9 bases; junction bases outside the gene matches: 5. The germline V gene encodes CDR1 MNHEY and CDR2 SVGAGI. CDR3 amino acids: CASRLTGGGSPLHF. The DNA of the CDR3 is TGTGCCAGCAGGCTGACAGGGGGCGGTTCACCCCTCCACTTT.

This clone was seen a single time. The gene calls are TRBV10-3 and TRBJ1-1; D might be TRBD1 (6 bases). The CDR3 has 13 residues. V was pared by 5 bases and J by 7 bases, with 14 bases between. In germline, CDR1 is ENHRY, CDR2 SYGVKD. CDR3 region: CAISRTEKDEAFF. The CDR3 DNA sequence: TGTGCCATCAGTAGGACAGAAAAGGATGAAGCTTTCTTT.

This clone was found a few times. This chain uses TRBV28 with TRBJ2-6; perhaps TRBD1 as D (6 bases). Germline loops: CDR1 MDHEN, CDR2 SYDVKM. Deletions cut 5 bases from V and 0 bases from J, with 14 bases between. CDR3 size: 17 residues. The DNA of the CDR3 is TGTGCCAGCAGTAAAGGGGGACGGGTCTCTGGGGCCAACGTCCTGACTTTC. Translating it yields CASSKGGRVSGANVLTF.

The sample holds a few counts of this clone. The chain links TRBV6-6 to TRBJ2-7, with D perhaps matching TRBD1 (6 bases). This CDR3 contains 11 residues. Trimming took off 4 bases at V and 12 bases at J, with 13 bases between the two ends. Germline values: CDR1 MNHNY, CDR2 SVGAGI (reference sequence). Written as DNA, the CDR3 is TGTGCCAGCAGTTTTACAGGGAGATCGTACTTC. This codes for CASSFTGRSYF.

V and J are TRBV28 and TRBJ1-4; TRBD1 agrees at 7 bases. The CDR3 is 15 amino acids. J lost 8 bases, V lost 2 bases, and 8 bases had no gene match. Per the germline V gene, CDR1 is MDHEN and CDR2 is SYDVKM. In nucleotides, the CDR3 is TGTGCCAGCAGTTTAGAGGGGGCGATACACGAAAAACTGTTTTTT. Its protein product is CASSLEGAIHEKLFF.

V gene TRBV7-2 combines with J gene TRBJ2-6; no reliable D call. The CDR3 consists of 16 residues. The germline V and J ends were trimmed by 5 bases and 0 bases, with 11 bases remaining between them. Germline V lookup: CDR1 SGHTA, CDR2 FQGNSA. As DNA, the CDR3 is TGTGCCAGCAGCCCACGGGTCTACTCTGGGGCCAACGTCCTGACTTTC. Translation gives CASSPRVYSGANVLTF.

V and J are TRBV2 and TRBJ1-6, with a possible D match to TRBD1 (5 bases). V was pared by 0 bases and J by 11 bases, with 11 bases between. CDR3 length: 14 residues. Germline V CDR1 and CDR2: SNHLY, FYNNEI. The CDR3 coding sequence is TGTGCCAGCAGTGAAGCCAAGGGGTGGACACCCCTCCACTTT. Its protein is CASSEAKGWTPLHF. The variable domain in full, completed from reference TRBV2 and TRBJ1-6, reads EPEVTQTPSHQVTQMGQEVILRCVPISNHLYFYWYRQILGQKVEFLVSFYNNEISEKSEIFDDQFSVERPDGSNFTLKIRSTKLEDSAMYFCASSEAKGWTPLHFGNGTRLTVT.